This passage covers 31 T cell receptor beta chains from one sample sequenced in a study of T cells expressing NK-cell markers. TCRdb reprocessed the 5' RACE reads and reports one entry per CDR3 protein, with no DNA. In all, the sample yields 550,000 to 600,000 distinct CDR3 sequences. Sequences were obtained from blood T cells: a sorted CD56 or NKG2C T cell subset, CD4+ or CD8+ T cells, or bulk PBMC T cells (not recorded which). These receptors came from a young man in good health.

The CDR3 here is CSACPDTEAFF. V usage is TRBV29-1 and J usage is TRBJ1-1; TCRdb selects TRBD1, and the lack of DNA leaves this call unchecked. CDR1 is SQVTM, CDR2 ANQGSEA, per germline. The CDR3 loop spans 11 amino acids. The full variable domain, in which reference TRBV29-1 and TRBJ1-1 provide the parts outside the CDR3, is SAVISQKPSRDICQRGTSLTIQCQVDSQVTMMFWYRQQPGQSLTLIATANQGSEATYESGFVIDKFPISRPNLTFSTLTVSNMSPEDSSIYLCSACPDTEAFFGQGTRLTVV.

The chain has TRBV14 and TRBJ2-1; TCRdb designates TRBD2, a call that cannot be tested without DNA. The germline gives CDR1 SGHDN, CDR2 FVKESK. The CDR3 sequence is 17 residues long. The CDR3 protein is CASSQVVGTSLSNEQFF.

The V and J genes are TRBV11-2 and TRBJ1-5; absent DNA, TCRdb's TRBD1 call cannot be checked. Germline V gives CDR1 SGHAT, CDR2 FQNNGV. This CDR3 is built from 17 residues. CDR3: CASSLESGINSNQPQHF. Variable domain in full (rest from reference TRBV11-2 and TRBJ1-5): EAGVAQSPRYKIIEKRQSVAFWCNPISGHATLYWYQQILGQGPKLLIQFQNNGVVDDSQLPKDRFSAERLKGVDSTLKIQPAKLEDSAVYLCASSLESGINSNQPQHFGDGTRLSIL.

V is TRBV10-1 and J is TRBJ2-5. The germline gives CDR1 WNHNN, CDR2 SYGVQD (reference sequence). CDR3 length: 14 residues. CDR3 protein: CASSVGSLQETQYF.

The CDR3 loop reads CASSSGLAGGKQETQYF. The gene calls are TRBV7-8 and TRBJ2-5; TCRdb's D gene call, TRBD2, goes unchecked for lack of DNA. Germline V gives CDR1 SGHVS, CDR2 FQNEAQ. CDR3 length: 17 residues.

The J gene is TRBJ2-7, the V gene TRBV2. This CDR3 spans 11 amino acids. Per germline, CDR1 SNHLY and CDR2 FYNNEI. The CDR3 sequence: CASSVGSEEYF.

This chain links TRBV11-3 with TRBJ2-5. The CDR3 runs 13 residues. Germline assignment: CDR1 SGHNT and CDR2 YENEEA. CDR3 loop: CASSPNMGETQYF.

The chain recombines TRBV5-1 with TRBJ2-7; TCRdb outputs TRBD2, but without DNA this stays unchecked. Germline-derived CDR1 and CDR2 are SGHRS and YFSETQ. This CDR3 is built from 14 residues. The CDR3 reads CASSLLGGMDEQYF.

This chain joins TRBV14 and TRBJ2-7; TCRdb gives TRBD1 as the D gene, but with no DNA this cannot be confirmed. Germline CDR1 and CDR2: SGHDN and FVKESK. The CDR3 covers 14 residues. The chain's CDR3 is CASRPTGEIYEQYF.

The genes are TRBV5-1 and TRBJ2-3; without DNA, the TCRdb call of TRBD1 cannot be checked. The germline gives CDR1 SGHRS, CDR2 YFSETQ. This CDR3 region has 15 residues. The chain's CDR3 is CASSTRQVVTDTQYF.

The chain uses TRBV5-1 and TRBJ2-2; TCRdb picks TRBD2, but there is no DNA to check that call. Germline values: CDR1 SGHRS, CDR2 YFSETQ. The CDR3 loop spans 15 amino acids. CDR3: CASRRLAGDPGELFF.

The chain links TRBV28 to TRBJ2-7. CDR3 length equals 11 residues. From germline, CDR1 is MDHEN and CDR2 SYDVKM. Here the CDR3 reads CASRSPYEQYF. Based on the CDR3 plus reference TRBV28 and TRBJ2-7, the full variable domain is DVKVTQSSRYLVKRTGEKVFLECVQDMDHENMFWYRQDPGLGLRLIYFSYDVKMKEKGDIPEGYSVSREKKERFSLILESASTNQTSMYLCASRSPYEQYFGPGTRLTVT.

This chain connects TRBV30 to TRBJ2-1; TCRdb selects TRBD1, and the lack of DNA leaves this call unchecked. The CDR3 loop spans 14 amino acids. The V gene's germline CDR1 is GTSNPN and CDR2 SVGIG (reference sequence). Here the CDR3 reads CAWRRDPGYNEQFF.

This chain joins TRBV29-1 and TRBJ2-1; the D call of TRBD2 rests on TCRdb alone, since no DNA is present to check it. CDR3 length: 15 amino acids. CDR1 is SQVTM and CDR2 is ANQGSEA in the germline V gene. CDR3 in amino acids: CSVGVLTMGFNEQFF.

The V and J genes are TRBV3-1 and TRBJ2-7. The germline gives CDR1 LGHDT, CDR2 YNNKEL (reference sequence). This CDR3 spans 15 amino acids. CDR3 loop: CASSQGRLLGHEQYF.

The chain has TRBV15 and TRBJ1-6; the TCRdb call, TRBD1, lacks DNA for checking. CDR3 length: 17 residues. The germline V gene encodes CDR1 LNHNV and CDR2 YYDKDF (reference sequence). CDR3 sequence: CATSRMTGPSWNSPLHF.

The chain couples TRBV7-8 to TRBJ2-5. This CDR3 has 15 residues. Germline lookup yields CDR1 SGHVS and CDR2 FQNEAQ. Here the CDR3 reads CASSLVPSSQETQYF. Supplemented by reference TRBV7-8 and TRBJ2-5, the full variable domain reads GAGVSQSPRYKVAKRGQDVALRCDPISGHVSLFWYQQALGQGPEFLTYFQNEAQLDKSGLPSDRFFAERPEGSVSTLKIQRTQQEDSAVYLCASSLVPSSQETQYFGPGTRLLVL.

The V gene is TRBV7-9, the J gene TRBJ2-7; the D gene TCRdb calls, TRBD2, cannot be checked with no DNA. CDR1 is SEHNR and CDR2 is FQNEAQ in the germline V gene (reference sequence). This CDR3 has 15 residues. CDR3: CASSTLAIGGREQYF.

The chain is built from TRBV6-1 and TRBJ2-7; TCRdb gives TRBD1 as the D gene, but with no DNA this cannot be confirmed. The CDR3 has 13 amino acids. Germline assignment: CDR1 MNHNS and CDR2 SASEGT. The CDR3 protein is CATCAGGTGVQYF.

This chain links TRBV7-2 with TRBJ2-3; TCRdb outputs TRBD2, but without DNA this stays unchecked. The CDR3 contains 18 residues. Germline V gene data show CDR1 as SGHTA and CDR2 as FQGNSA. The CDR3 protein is CASSLSGWTSGNTDTQYF.

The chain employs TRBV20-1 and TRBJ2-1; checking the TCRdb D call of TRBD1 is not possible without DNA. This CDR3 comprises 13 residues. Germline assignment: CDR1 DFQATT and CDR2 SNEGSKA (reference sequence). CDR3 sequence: CSAPDRGYNEQFF.

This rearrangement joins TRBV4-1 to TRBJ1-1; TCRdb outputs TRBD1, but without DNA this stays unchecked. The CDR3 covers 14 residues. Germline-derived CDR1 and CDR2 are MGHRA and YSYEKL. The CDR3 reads CASSLVGGSTEAFF.

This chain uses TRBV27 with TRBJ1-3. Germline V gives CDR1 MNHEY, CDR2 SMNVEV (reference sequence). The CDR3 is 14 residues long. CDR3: CASSLMSSGNTIYF.

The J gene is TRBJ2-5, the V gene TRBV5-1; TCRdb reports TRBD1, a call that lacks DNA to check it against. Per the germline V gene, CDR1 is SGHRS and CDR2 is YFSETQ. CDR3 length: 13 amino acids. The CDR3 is CASTHRAQETQYF.

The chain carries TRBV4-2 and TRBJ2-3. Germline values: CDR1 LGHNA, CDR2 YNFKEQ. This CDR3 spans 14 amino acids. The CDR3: CASSQNVGTDTQYF.

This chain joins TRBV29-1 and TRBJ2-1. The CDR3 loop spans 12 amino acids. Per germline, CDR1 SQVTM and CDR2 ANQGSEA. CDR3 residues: CSGQNRYNEQFF.

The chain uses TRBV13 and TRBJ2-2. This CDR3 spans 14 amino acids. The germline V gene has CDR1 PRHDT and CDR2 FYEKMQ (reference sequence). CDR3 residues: CASSLRRVTGELFF.

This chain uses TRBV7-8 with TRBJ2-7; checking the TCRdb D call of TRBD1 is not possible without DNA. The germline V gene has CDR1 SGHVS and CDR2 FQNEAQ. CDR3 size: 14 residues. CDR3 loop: CASSDPQGWYEQYF.

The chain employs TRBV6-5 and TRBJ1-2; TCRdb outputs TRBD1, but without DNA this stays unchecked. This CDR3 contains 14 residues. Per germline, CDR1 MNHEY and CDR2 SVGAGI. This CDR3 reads CASSYMGRNYGYTF.

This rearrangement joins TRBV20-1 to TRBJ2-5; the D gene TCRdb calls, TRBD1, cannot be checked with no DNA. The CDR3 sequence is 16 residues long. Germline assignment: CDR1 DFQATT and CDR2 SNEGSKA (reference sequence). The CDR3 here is CSARDLDRGQRETQYF.

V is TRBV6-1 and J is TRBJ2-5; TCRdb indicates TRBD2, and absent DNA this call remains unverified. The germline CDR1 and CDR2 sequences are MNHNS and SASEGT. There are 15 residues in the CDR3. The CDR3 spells CASSPYRTSGIGQYF.